This T cell receptor beta chain originates from a study of blood T cell repertoires in COVID-19 (dated by TCRdb to 2020 to 2021). About the study as a whole: Samples from collaborators originated in the United States, Italy and Spain and spanned both the acute and convalescent phases of COVID-19. The material from the prospective study consisted of cDNA or gDNA derived from T cells, B-cell-depleted T cells, or PBMCs. Subjects who had been exposed to COVID-19, were actively infected with it, or had recovered from it provided the deeply sampled blood TCRbeta repertoires that made up the dataset. The repertoires were made available in a free public database intended to serve as a resource for research on the immune response to SARS-CoV-2. The samples were drawn from the first 160 participants of the ongoing ImmuneRACE study and from 950 to 1,500 subjects provided by 6 global collaborators. The sample metadata nearly always contained a de-identified subject ID, COVID-19 status, age in years and sex. Where available, HLA class I and class II types were taken from metadata supplied by the sample provider and were not determined by assay-based typing. The full study reports these points: Clinical and demographic metadata were provided uncurated, with the amount varying by source and participant.

Each collaborating institution followed its own protocols to collect whole blood in K2EDTA tubes. For TCRbeta analysis, collaborators shipped samples as frozen whole blood, isolated PBMCs, or DNA extracted from either of those sample types. This clone was observed a single time. The antigen it binds to is not known. No clone much larger than this one lies a single base away; base qualities are absent. CDR1 and CDR2 were assigned from the germline V gene as SGHRS and YFSETQ. V is shortened by 0 bases, J by 0 bases, and the region joining them spans 3 bases. The CDR3 has 14 amino acids, counting the end cysteine and phenylalanine. Here the CDR3 DNA is all that survives: 42 bases in frame from base 1. The immunoSEQ Assay, a bias-controlled multiplex PCR, was used to amplify TCRbeta CDR3 regions from genomic DNA. The study's processing was this. The number of nucleated cells in each sample was estimated by amplification of reference gene primers within the assay. To quantify the absolute abundance of each unique TCRbeta CDR3 rearrangement, sequence reads were collapsed and filtered. For each sample, productive Simpson clonality was calculated by taking the square root of Simpson's diversity index across productive rearrangements. The table was pulled from immuneACCESS by TCRdb, which kept in-frame rearrangements only. Such tables lose some clones; where checked, under half of the loss comes from unresolved V genes, and the rest has no known cause. Clone size and V and J calls were adopted from that table, with D and trimming inferred from the DNA. A total of approximately 140,000 clones appear in this sample, 88% of them only once. The biggest ten clones account for 2.3% of the sample.

Sequencing was done on a sample of peripheral blood. The rearranged chain carries TRBV5-1 and TRBJ2-2; there is no confident call for the D gene. The sequence derives from a human donor in a cohort sampled during active COVID-19. The CDR3 reads CASSLGANTGELFF. The sequence in DNA is TGCGCCAGCAGCTTGGGCGCGAACACCGGGGAGCTGTTTTTT. When the CDR3 is completed using the reference TRBV5-1 and TRBJ2-2 genes on either side, the full variable domain is KAGVTQTPRYLIKTRGQQVTLSCSPISGHRSVSWYQQTPGQGLQFLFEYFSETQRNKGNFPGRFSGRQFSNSRSEMNVSTLELGDSALYLCASSLGANTGELFFGEGSRLTVL.